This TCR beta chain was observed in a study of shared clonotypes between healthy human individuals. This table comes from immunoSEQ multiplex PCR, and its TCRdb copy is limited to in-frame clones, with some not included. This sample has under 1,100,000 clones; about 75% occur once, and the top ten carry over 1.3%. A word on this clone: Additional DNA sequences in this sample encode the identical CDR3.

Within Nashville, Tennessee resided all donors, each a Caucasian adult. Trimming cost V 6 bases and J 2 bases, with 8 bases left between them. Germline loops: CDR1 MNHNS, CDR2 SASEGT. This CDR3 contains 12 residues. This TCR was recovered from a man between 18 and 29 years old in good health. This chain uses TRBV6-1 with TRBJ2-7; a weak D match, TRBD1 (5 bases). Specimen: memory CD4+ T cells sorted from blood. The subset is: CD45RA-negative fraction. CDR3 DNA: TGTGCCAGCAGCAGGGTCCCCTACGAGCAGTACTTC. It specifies CASSRVPYEQYF.